The T cell receptor beta chain described here comes from a study of blood T cell repertoires in COVID-19. Looking at the study overall: Both acute and convalescent COVID-19 samples were obtained from the United States, Italy and Spain.

Original analysis: The assay estimated nucleated cells by amplifying reference gene primers. The assay was immunoSEQ multiplex PCR, and TCRdb's table has in-frame clones only and misses some. That table furnishes V, J and clone size, whereas the DNA furnished D and trimming. The table has tens of thousands of clones, 88% seen once; the top ten hold about 9%. The receptor comes from a human donor in a cohort sampled during active COVID-19. The sequencing input was peripheral blood.

CDR3 bases: TGTGCCAGCAGCGTACTGGGACAGAGCTACAATGAGCAGTTCTTC. Protein: CASSVLGQSYNEQFF. The chain has TRBV9 and TRBJ2-1; 7 bases are shared with TRBD1. This CDR3 has 15 amino acids. The J segment lost 3 bases and the V segment lost 1 base, leaving 4 bases of the junction unmatched. Germline lookup yields CDR1 SGDLS and CDR2 YYNGEE.